This TCR beta chain was profiled in a study of T cell responses to AZD1222 COVID-19 vaccine. This clone was seen just once. TCRdb's table, derived via immunoSEQ multiplex PCR, lists solely in-frame clones and lacks some. The repertoire includes some 74,000 clones, 87% of them detected once, and approximately 1.3% sits in the top ten. The CDR3 runs to 17 residues. After removal of 6 bases from V and 4 bases from J, the junction contained 13 bases not matched to a gene. Germline V lookup: CDR1 LNHDA, CDR2 SQIVND (reference sequence). This TCR was recovered from an adult who received the AZD1222 COVID-19 vaccine. This material consisted of peripheral blood, taken 28 days after the second AZD1222 dose. V usage is TRBV19 and J usage is TRBJ2-2; TRBD2 matches 8 bases. The CDR3 loop reads CASSLNPSGWPTGELFF. CDR3 bases: TGTGCCAGTAGCCTCAATCCTAGCGGGTGGCCCACCGGGGAGCTGTTTTTT.